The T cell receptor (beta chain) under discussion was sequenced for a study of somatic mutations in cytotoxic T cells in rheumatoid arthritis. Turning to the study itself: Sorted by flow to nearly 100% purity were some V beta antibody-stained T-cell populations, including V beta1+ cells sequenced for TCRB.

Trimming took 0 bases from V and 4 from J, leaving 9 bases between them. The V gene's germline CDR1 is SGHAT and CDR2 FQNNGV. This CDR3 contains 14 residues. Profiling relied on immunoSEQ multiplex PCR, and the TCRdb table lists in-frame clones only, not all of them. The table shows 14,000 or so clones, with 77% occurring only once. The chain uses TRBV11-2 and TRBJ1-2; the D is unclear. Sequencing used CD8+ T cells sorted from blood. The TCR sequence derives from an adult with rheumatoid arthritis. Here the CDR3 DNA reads TGTGCCAGCAGCTTAGATTTGGGAGGCTATGGCTACACCTTC. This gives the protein CASSLDLGGYGYTF.